Shown below are 11 T cell receptor beta chains from a single sample sequenced in a study of blood T cell repertoires in COVID-19. Method: immunoSEQ multiplex PCR; TCRdb's copy keeps in-frame clones and lacks some. The sample contains 470,000 or so clones, approximately 90% of which appear only once. The specimen sequenced was PBMCs or T cells enriched from blood (not recorded which). These receptors were collected from a young woman with acute COVID-19.

This chain uses TRBV6-6 with TRBJ2-7; the D gene is possibly TRBD1 (5 bases). The germline V gene encodes CDR1 MNHNY and CDR2 SVGAGI (reference sequence). The V gene lost 11 bases and the J gene lost 3 bases, with 11 bases spanning the gap. This CDR3 comprises 11 residues. The CDR3 here is CAVAGHYEQYF. CDR3 nucleotides: TGTGCCGTAGCAGGGCACTACGAGCAGTACTTC.

This chain links TRBV9 with TRBJ1-4; D remains ambiguous. The germline CDR1 and CDR2 sequences are SGDLS and YYNGEE. The V end lost 0 bases, the J end lost 4 bases, and 10 bases lay between the germline ends. The CDR3 is 15 amino acids. CDR3: CASSVGGIRNEKLFF. The CDR3 DNA is TGTGCCAGCAGCGTAGGCGGGATTCGTAATGAAAAACTGTTTTTT.

V gene TRBV27 combines with J gene TRBJ1-4; 7 positions agree with TRBD1. This CDR3 has 15 residues. V shed 5 bases, J shed 6 bases, and the junction held 9 bases outside the gene matches. Per germline, CDR1 MNHEY and CDR2 SMNVEV (reference sequence). CDR3 region: CASSTNRDSHEKLFF. The CDR3 DNA sequence: TGTGCCAGCAGTACGAACCGGGACAGTCATGAAAAACTGTTTTTT.

This clone was seen once. The chain is built from TRBV29-1 and TRBJ2-3, with 9 bases identical to TRBD2. Trimming took 6 bases from V and 3 from J; bases not matched to a gene: 7. CDR1 is SQVTM, CDR2 ANQGSEA, per germline. The CDR3 consists of 14 residues. CDR3 DNA: TGCAGCGTGGGAGCGGGAGGAGGGACAGATACGCAGTATTTT. Amino acid sequence: CSVGAGGGTDTQYF.

This clone was detected many times. This chain links TRBV7-9 with TRBJ2-6; D remains ambiguous. The CDR3 extends over 16 amino acids. With 0 bases removed from V and 0 bases from J, the gap between germline ends came to 6 bases. Germline CDR1 is SEHNR and CDR2 is FQNEAQ (reference sequence). The CDR3, as DNA: TGTGCCAGCAGCTTAGCTTCTAGCTCTGGGGCCAACGTCCTGACTTTC. It specifies CASSLASSSGANVLTF.

J is TRBJ2-7 and V is TRBV18; D is unresolved. The CDR3 consists of 13 residues. Germline V CDR1 and CDR2: KGHSH, LQKENI. With 3 bases removed from V and 3 bases from J, the gap between germline ends came to 9 bases. Written as DNA, the CDR3 is TGTGCCAGCTCACCTACAGAGAACTACGAGCAGTACTTC. Its protein is CASSPTENYEQYF.

This clone showed up just a few times. CDR3 residues: CASSPTQNYGYTF. CDR3 coding DNA: TGTGCCAGCTCACCAACTCAAAACTATGGCTACACCTTC. The chain recombines TRBV18 with TRBJ1-2; no clear D. There are 13 residues in the CDR3. V was clipped by 2 bases and J by 2 bases, with 6 bases between them. Germline CDR1 and CDR2: KGHSH and LQKENI.

The chain carries TRBV6-5 and TRBJ2-7; D is possibly TRBD1 (5 bases). Trimming shortened V by 7 bases and J by 3 bases, and 16 bases separated the two germline ends. The CDR3 contains 14 residues. The germline V gene has CDR1 MNHEY and CDR2 SVGAGI. CDR3 nucleotides: TGTGCCAGCAAAAAGGGGCCCAGCTACTACGAGCAGTACTTC. Amino acids: CASKKGPSYYEQYF.

This sequence joins TRBV5-6 and TRBJ2-7; D might be TRBD2 (5 bases). The V gene lost 2 bases and the J gene lost 2 bases, with 11 bases spanning the gap. Looked up from germline, CDR1 is SGHDT and CDR2 is YYEEEE. CDR3 length: 14 amino acids. The CDR3 DNA sequence: TGTGCCAGCAGCTTAGAAGCGGATACCTACGAGCAGTACTTC. Translated: CASSLEADTYEQYF.

The CDR3 nucleotides are TGCGCCAGCAGCCTCGGACTCAGGATCGAAGAGACCCAGTACTTC. Its translation is CASSLGLRIEETQYF. The V gene is TRBV5-1, the J gene TRBJ2-5; possibly TRBD2 for D (5 bases). Trimming pared 4 bases from V and 3 bases from J, leaving 16 bases between. The CDR3 sequence is 15 residues long. CDR1 and CDR2 (germline): SGHRS, YFSETQ. Based on the CDR3 plus reference TRBV5-1 and TRBJ2-5, the full variable domain is KAGVTQTPRYLIKTRGQQVTLSCSPISGHRSVSWYQQTPGQGLQFLFEYFSETQRNKGNFPGRFSGRQFSNSRSEMNVSTLELGDSALYLCASSLGLRIEETQYFGPGTRLLVL.

This chain joins TRBV2 and TRBJ1-5; D is unresolved. Per germline, CDR1 SNHLY and CDR2 FYNNEI. The V gene lost 4 bases and the J gene lost 3 bases, with 7 bases spanning the gap. This CDR3 has 13 residues. The DNA of the CDR3 is TGTGCCAGCAGTGCGGTCTCCAATCAGCCCCAGCATTTT. Its protein product is CASSAVSNQPQHF.